This TCR beta chain comes out of a study of blood T cell repertoires in COVID-19. Study-wide background: From the United States, Italy and Spain came samples of acute and convalescent COVID-19. From T cells, B-cell-depleted T cells, or PBMCs came the material, which was cDNA or gDNA.

Germline CDR1 reads DFQATT; CDR2 reads SNEGSKA (reference sequence). V lost 6 bases and J 2 bases, leaving 7 bases between the germline ends. This CDR3 is 11 amino acids long. Per the original methods: Estimated nucleated cell counts came from reference gene primer amplification. The assay was immunoSEQ multiplex PCR, and TCRdb's table has in-frame clones only and misses some. Clonal size and the V and J genes are those of that table, whereas D and trimming came from the DNA. The data contain about 40,000 clones, approximately 77% of them singletons. Sequenced sample: peripheral blood. V is TRBV20-1 and J is TRBJ1-1; D unclear. The clonotype comes from a woman in her 70s with acute or convalescent COVID-19. CDR3 residues: CSARKNTEAFF. In nucleotides, the CDR3 is TGCAGTGCGAGGAAAAACACTGAAGCTTTCTTT.